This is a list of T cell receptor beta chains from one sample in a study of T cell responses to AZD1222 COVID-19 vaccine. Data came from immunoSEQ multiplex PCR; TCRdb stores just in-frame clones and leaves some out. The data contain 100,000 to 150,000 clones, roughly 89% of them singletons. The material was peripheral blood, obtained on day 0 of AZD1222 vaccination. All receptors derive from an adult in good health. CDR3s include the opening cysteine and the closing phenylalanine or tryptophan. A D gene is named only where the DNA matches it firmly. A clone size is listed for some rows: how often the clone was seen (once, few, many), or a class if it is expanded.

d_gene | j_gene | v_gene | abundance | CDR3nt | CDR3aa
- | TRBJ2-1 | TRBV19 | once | TGTGCCAGTAGTATTTGGGACAAAGGCGATGAGCAGTTCTTC | CASSIWDKGDEQFF
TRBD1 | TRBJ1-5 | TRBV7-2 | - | TGTGCCAGCAGCTTAGGAGACAGGGGGCACAATCAGCCCCAGCATTTT | CASSLGDRGHNQPQHF
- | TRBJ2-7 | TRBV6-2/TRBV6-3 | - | TGTGCCAGCAGCAAAGGCCACTCCTACGAGCAGTACTTC | CASSKGHSYEQYF
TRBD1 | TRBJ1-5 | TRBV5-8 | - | TGTGCCAGCAGCACTACGACAGGGGGCGGTTTTCAGCCCCAGCATTTT | CASSTTTGGGFQPQHF
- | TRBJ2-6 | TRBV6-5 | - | TGTGCCAGCAGTTACCGAGCTGGGGCCAACGTCTTGACTTTC | CASSYRAGANVLTF
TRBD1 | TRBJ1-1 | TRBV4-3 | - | TGCGCCAGCAGCCAAGAAGGACAGGGCTACACTGAAGCTTTCTTT | CASSQEGQGYTEAFF
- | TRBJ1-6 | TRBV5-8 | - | TGTGCCAGCAGCCGTACCGGACACCTCACTAGTTCACCCCTCCACTTT | CASSRTGHLTSSPLHF
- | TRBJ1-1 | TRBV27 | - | TGTGCCAGCAGTTTCTACGGCGGGGCTGAAGCTTTCTTT | CASSFYGGAEAFF
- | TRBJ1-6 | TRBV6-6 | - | TGTGCCAGCAGCGCCCAGTCACCCCTCCACTTT | CASSAQSPLHF
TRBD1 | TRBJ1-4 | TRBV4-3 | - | TGCGCCAGCAGCCAAGAGGCCGTTGGGACAGGGTATGAAAAACTGTTTTTT | CASSQEAVGTGYEKLFF
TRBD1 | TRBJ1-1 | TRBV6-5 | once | TGTGCCGGATCCGGGACAGAGACTCTGAACACTGAAGCTTTCTTT | CAGSGTETLNTEAFF
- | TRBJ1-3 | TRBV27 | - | TGTGCCAGCAGCAGAACAGGGTTGAGCTCTGGAAACACCATATATTTT | CASSRTGLSSGNTIYF
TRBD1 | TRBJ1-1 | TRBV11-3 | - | TGTGCCAGCAGCTTAGGCCGGGACAGGAGCGCTGAAGCTTTCTTT | CASSLGRDRSAEAFF
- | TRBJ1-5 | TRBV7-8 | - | TGTGCCAGCAGCTTAGGGGCATCAGATCAGCCCCAGCATTTT | CASSLGASDQPQHF
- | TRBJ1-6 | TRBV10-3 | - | TGTGCCATCAGCCCCCAGGTACTCGGGGGTTCACCCCTCCACTTT | CAISPQVLGGSPLHF
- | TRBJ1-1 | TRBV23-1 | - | TGCGCCAGCAGGATACGGTCAACTGAAGCTTTCTTT | CASRIRSTEAFF
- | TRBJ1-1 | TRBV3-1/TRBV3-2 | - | TGTGCCAGCAGCCAAGATTCGGTGGGACCTACTGATGAAGCTTTCTTT | CASSQDSVGPTDEAFF
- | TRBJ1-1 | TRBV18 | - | TGTGCCAGCTCCCAGACAGGCCACACTGAAGCTTTCTTT | CASSQTGHTEAFF
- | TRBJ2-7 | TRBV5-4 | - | TGTGCCAGCAGCTCGGGTGGGGGATACGAGCAGTACTTC | CASSSGGGYEQYF
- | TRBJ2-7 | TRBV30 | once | TGTGCCTGGACGAAGAGTAGGGTTGCCGAGCAGTACTTC | CAWTKSRVAEQYF
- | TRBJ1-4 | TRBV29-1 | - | TGCAGCGTGGGAGAGGGGTCTGGTAATGAAAAACTGTTTTTT | CSVGEGSGNEKLFF
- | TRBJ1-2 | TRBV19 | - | TGTGCCAGCCTGCGTGGCTACACCTTC | CASLRGYTF
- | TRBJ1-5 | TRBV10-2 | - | TGCGCCAGCAGGGGATCAAGGGCCCCGGCGGGTGGTCCCCAGCATTTT | CASRGSRAPAGGPQHF
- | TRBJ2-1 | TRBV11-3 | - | TGTGCCAGCAGTCCTTCGGGGGGCACCAATGAGCAGTTCTTC | CASSPSGGTNEQFF
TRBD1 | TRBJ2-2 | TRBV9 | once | TGTGCCAGCAGCCGAACAGGGGAGACTAAAGGCGGGGAGCTGTTTTTT | CASSRTGETKGGELFF
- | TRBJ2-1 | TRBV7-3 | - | TGTGCCAGCAGCGGGCCTCCGGGACATCCATACAATGAGCAGTTCTTC | CASSGPPGHPYNEQFF
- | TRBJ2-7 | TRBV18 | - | TGTGCCAGCTCACCACCGTCGGGTACCTACGAGCAGTACTTC | CASSPPSGTYEQYF